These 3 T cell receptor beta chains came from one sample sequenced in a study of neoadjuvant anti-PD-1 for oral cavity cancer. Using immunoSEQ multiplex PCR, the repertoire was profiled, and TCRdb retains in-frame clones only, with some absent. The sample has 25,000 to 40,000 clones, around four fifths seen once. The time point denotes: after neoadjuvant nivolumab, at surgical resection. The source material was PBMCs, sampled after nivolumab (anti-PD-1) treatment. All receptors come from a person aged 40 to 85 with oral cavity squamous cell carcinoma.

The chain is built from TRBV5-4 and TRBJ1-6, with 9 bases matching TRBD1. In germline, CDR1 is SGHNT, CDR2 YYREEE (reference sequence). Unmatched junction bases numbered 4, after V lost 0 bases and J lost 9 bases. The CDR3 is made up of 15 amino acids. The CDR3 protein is CASSLGDRGFSPLHF. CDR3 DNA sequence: TGTGCCAGCAGCTTGGGAGACAGGGGGTTTTCACCCCTCCACTTT.

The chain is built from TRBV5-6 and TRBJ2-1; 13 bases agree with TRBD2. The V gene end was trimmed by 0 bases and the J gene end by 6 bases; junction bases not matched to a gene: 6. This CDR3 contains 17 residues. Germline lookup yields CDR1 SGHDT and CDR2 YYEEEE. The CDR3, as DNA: TGTGCCAGCAGCTTGGAGGGACTAGCGGGGTCCATCAATGAGCAGTTCTTC. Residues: CASSLEGLAGSINEQFF.

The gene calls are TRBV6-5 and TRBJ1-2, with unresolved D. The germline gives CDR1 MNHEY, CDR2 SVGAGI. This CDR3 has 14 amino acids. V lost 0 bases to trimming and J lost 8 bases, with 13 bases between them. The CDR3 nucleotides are TGTGCCAGCAGTTACTCGATAGATGGCGGGGGCTACACCTTC. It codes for CASSYSIDGGGYTF.